This TCR beta chain was retrieved from a study of cytotoxic CD8 clonotypes in ibrutinib-treated CLL. For the study at large: Across the patients, approximately 10 were relapsed/refractory, 15 treatment-naive and roughly 18 IGHV unmutated. Response sampling came at median around twelve months of treatment, ranging about 6 to 40 months. The study's findings and limits: Few clonotypes were public, and these shrank or held steady under treatment.

The CDR3 totals 11 residues. With 5 bases removed from V and 6 bases from J, the gap between germline ends came to 8 bases. CDR1 and CDR2 from the germline V gene are DFQATT and SNEGSKA (reference sequence). The repertoire was sequenced with immunoSEQ multiplex PCR; TCRdb's copy has only in-frame clones and lacks some. This repertoire shows some 150,000 clones, about 80% found once; its top ten account for around 4.9%. Note on this clone: Its specificity is not known.

The V call is TRBV20-1, the J call TRBJ2-1; the D is unclear. The receptor's source is a human donor with chronic lymphocytic leukemia. Sequenced material: PBMCs, taken after 24 months of ibrutinib treatment. The CDR3 DNA sequence: TGCAGTGCTGGGTTCGGCAATGAGCAGTTCTTC. Residues: CSAGFGNEQFF.